The source of this T cell receptor (beta chain) is a study of cytomegalovirus exposure and HLA in healthy donors. Clones were sequenced by immunoSEQ multiplex PCR, and TCRdb holds only the in-frame ones, with some missing. The sample records 160,000 or so clones, 88% being singletons. The germline V and J ends were trimmed by 5 bases and 3 bases, with 5 bases remaining between them. The CDR3 spans 11 residues. Germline V gene lookup returns CDR1 SGHAT and CDR2 FQNNGV. The chain employs TRBV11-2 and TRBJ2-7; D uncertain. This clonotype was sampled from a man between 18 and 29 years old in good health and CMV-seronegative. Sequenced: PBMCs. The CDR3 DNA is TGTGCCAGCAGCCTCTACTACGAGCAGTACTTC. Protein: CASSLYYEQYF.